Following are 6 T cell receptor beta chains from one sample sequenced in a study of T-cell reconstitution after alpha-beta-depleted transplantation in children. Unique molecular identifiers were incorporated into the prepared TCRbeta library. One entry per CDR3 protein, called by TCRdb with MiXCR from the PCR reads. The sample records about 91,000 distinct CDR3 sequences, roughly 8% being singletons. This specimen was PBMCs from the stem cell graft donor, taken from the stem cell graft. These receptors were taken from a human donor who donated a stem cell graft to a child with congenital amegakaryocytic thrombocytopenia.

This clonotype was recorded many times. The rearrangement links TRBV15 to TRBJ1-1, with D possibly matching TRBD1 (6 bases). Germline V gives CDR1 LNHNV, CDR2 YYDKDF (reference sequence). With 0 bases removed from V and 6 bases from J, the gap between germline ends came to 8 bases. CDR3 size: 13 residues. Written as DNA, the CDR3 is TGTGCCACCAGCAGAGACAGGGGATCTGAAGCTTTCTTT. Translating it yields CATSRDRGSEAFF. Full variable domain (outside the CDR3, taken from reference TRBV15 and TRBJ1-1): DAMVIQNPRYQVTQFGKPVTLSCSQTLNHNVMYWYQQKSSQAPKLLFHYYDKDFNNEADTPDNFQSRRPNTSFCFLDIRSPGLGDTAMYLCATSRDRGSEAFFGQGTRLTVV.

This clonotype came up many times. The rearrangement joins TRBV12-3 or TRBV12-4 to TRBJ2-7, with D perhaps matching TRBD1 (6 bases). Between the trimmed V and J ends, which lost 8 bases and 4 bases, there was a span of 21 bases. The CDR3 is made up of 15 amino acids. The CDR3 reads CASGPTGPRSYEQYF. CDR3 nucleotides: TGTGCCAGCGGCCCGACAGGCCCCAGGAGTTACGAGCAGTACTTC.

This clonotype occurred many times. The V call is TRBV28, the J call TRBJ1-2; maybe TRBD1 (5 bases). The CDR3 consists of 14 residues. CDR1 MDHEN and CDR2 SYDVKM come from the germline V gene. The V and J ends lost 6 bases and 4 bases respectively, with 15 bases between them. Written as DNA, the CDR3 is TGTGCCAGCAGGCCGGCCGGGCAGGGCTATGGCTACACCTTC. Amino acids: CASRPAGQGYGYTF.

The sample holds many counts of this clonotype. The V and J genes are TRBV6-5 and TRBJ2-7, with 12 bases identical to TRBD2. Per germline, CDR1 MNHEY and CDR2 SVGAGI. V shed 6 bases and J 2 bases; nucleotides not matched to a gene: 5. The CDR3 runs 15 residues. The CDR3 protein is CASSLTSGGTYEQYF. The CDR3 coding sequence is TGTGCCAGCAGCTTGACTAGCGGGGGAACCTACGAGCAGTACTTC.

At least ten counts were recorded for this clonotype. The chain uses TRBV5-6 and TRBJ1-6, with TRBD1 identical over 9 bases. V trimming: 0 bases; J trimming: 8 bases; junction bases outside the gene matches: 3. Germline-derived CDR1 and CDR2 are SGHDT and YYEEEE. This CDR3 comprises 15 residues. The CDR3 DNA reads as TGTGCCAGCAGCTTGGCCGGGACAGGGTATTCACCCCTCCACTTT. This sequence encodes CASSLAGTGYSPLHF.

This clonotype was seen at least ten times. CDR3 protein: CATSNRYEAFF. DNA of the CDR3: TGTGCCACCAGCAACAGGTATGAAGCTTTCTTT. The chain carries TRBV24-1 and TRBJ1-1; a possible D gene is TRBD1 (5 bases). The CDR3 is made up of 11 amino acids. The V and J ends lost 7 bases and 7 bases respectively, with 9 bases between them. Germline CDR1 is KGHDR and CDR2 is SFDVKD.